This TCR beta chain is from a study of blood T cells in healthy people across ages. General observations from the study: Whereas aged donors had fewer naive CD4+ cells, long-lived donors had more of them and higher diversity. Age showed a roughly linear inverse relationship with TCR beta diversity per million T cells. A strong correlation between TCR beta diversity and naive T cell percentage was seen.

CDR3 length: 13 residues. CDR1 and CDR2 from the germline V gene are MNHEY and SMNVEV (reference sequence). Each sample gave at least 6.5 million isolated PBMCs. About this clonotype itself: No antigen is known for it.

The use of a sample-barcoded 5' primer and a J-beta primer mix characterized a second PCR of about 7 to 12 cycles. TCRdb processed the 5' RACE reads anew with MiXCR; each CDR3 protein has one entry. Here the sample spans about a million distinct CDR3 sequences, 48% being singletons. The chain employs TRBV27 and TRBJ2-4; no clear D. The J call may be incorrect, as the DNA end agrees better with TRBJ2-7. The TCR sequence derives from a man between 25 and 39 years old in good health. Material for sequencing was blood. The CDR3 spells CASSYRFSYEQYF. The CDR3 nucleotides read TGTGCCAGCAGCTATCGGTTCTCCTACGAGCAGTACTTC.